This T cell receptor beta chain was documented in a study of T cell responses to AZD1222 COVID-19 vaccine. Findings and limits, study-wide: Repertoires were obtained solely post-peak T cell response.

A word on this clone: Antigen specificity is unknown. One junction end does not reproduce the germline sequence, and a read error may be involved.

In germline, CDR1 is SGHTA, CDR2 FQGNSA. The CDR3 length is 12 residues. The protocol was immunoSEQ multiplex PCR, while the TCRdb copy is restricted to in-frame clones and leaves out a portion. The sample holds just over 90,000 clones, 80% to 90% seen once. The study pooled second doses at about 4 or about 12 weeks. This sequence joins TRBV7-2 and TRBJ2-7, with 10 bases that match TRBD2. The sequencing used peripheral blood, collected 28 days after the second AZD1222 dose. The TCR was taken from an adult who received the AZD1222 COVID-19 vaccine. CDR3 bases: TGTGCCAGCAGCCACTCGGGACTAGCGCTTCACTTC. It translates to CASSHSGLALHF.